The rows below give T cell receptor beta chains drawn from one sample of a study of blood T cell repertoires in COVID-19. The assay was immunoSEQ multiplex PCR, and TCRdb's table has in-frame clones only and misses some. The sample has roughly 350,000 clones; roughly 90% are singletons. The material sequenced was peripheral blood. These receptors all stem from a woman between 45 and 65 years old with active or convalescent COVID-19. Each CDR3 is given with its conserved first and last residue. A D gene is named only where the DNA matches it firmly. Clone size appears in some rows only: once, few, many, or a class for an expanded clone.

CDR3 length	V gene	D gene	J gene	clone size	CDR3 DNA	CDR3 protein
15	TRBV11-1	TRBD2	TRBJ2-1	-	TGTGCCAGCAGCCCCCTAGCGGGGTTATCCGATGAGCAGTTCTTC	CASSPLAGLSDEQFF
17	TRBV4-3	-	TRBJ2-4	-	TGCGCCAGCAGCCAGAAAGTACGGGACACGGAGAGGGACATTCAGTACTTC	CASSQKVRDTERDIQYF
14	TRBV7-3	TRBD1	TRBJ1-1	-	TGTGCCAGCAGCTTAGCAGGGGGGAACACTGAAGCTTTCTTT	CASSLAGGNTEAFF
15	TRBV2	-	TRBJ1-2	-	TGTGCCAGCAGTCCAATCGGGGCGGGGGGCAGAGGCTACACCTTC	CASSPIGAGGRGYTF
13	TRBV11-1	-	TRBJ2-5	-	TGTGCCAGCAGCTTAGAACCTCGTAGGACCCAGTACTTC	CASSLEPRRTQYF
14	TRBV19	TRBD1	TRBJ1-1	-	TGTGCCAGTAGGGCCGGGACAGCGAACACTGAAGCTTTCTTT	CASRAGTANTEAFF
16	TRBV4-2	-	TRBJ1-4	-	TGTGCCAGCAGCCAGAGGGGGGGAGGAACTAATGAAAAACTGTTTTTT	CASSQRGGGTNEKLFF
14	TRBV7-3	-	TRBJ1-1	-	TGTGCCAGCAGCCTCACACAGGGGAACACTGAAGCTTTCTTT	CASSLTQGNTEAFF
15	TRBV27	TRBD1	TRBJ1-1	-	TGTGCCAGCAGTGGGGGTTACAGGGGAGGCACTGAAGCTTTCTTT	CASSGGYRGGTEAFF
14	TRBV24-1	TRBD1	TRBJ2-1	-	TGTGCCACCAGTGGGTCAGGGGGCCTTAATGAGCAGTTCTTC	CATSGSGGLNEQFF
12	TRBV9	TRBD2	TRBJ2-7	-	TGTGCCAGCGGGAGGGACGGCTACGAGCAGTACTTC	CASGRDGYEQYF
16	TRBV28	-	TRBJ2-2	-	TGTGCCAGCTCCCTTTGGACGGGAGTATATACCGGGGAGCTGTTTTTT	CASSLWTGVYTGELFF
18	TRBV10-1	TRBD1	TRBJ1-3	-	TGCGCCAGCAGCAACGGGACAGGGAGAAGTAGGCCTGGAAACACCATATATTTT	CASSNGTGRSRPGNTIYF
14	TRBV27	-	TRBJ2-4	once	TGTGCCAGCAGTTTAGAGGGAGCCAAAAACATTCAGTACTTC	CASSLEGAKNIQYF
14	TRBV6-2/TRBV6-3	-	TRBJ1-4	-	TGTGCCAGCAGGTACCGGACCTCAGAGGGAAAACTGTTTTTT	CASRYRTSEGKLFF
13	TRBV18	-	TRBJ2-5	-	TGTGCCAGCTCACCATTACAGGGAGAGACCCAGTACTTC	CASSPLQGETQYF
13	TRBV29-1	TRBD1	TRBJ2-7	-	TGCAGCGTTCGGGACAGGGGTCAGAACGAGCAGTACTTC	CSVRDRGQNEQYF
14	TRBV6-2/TRBV6-3	TRBD1	TRBJ1-3	-	TGTGCCAGCAGCAGATCCGGGACAGCAAACACCATATATTTT	CASSRSGTANTIYF
12	TRBV7-9	-	TRBJ1-6	-	TGTGCCAGCAGCTCTAGTACCTCACCCCTCCACTTT	CASSSSTSPLHF
16	TRBV23-1	-	TRBJ1-1	-	TGCGCCAGCAGTCAATCGGCCGGGAGTCGGGTTGGTGAAGCTTTCTTT	CASSQSAGSRVGEAFF
14	TRBV6-5	-	TRBJ1-1	-	TGTGCCAGCAGCCGACAGATCTCTTACACTGAAGCTTTCTTT	CASSRQISYTEAFF
14	TRBV24-1	-	TRBJ2-2	few	TGTGCCACCAGTGCCCGCGGTTTGTCCGGGGAGCTGTTTTTT	CATSARGLSGELFF
14	TRBV6-5	TRBD2	TRBJ2-5	-	TGTGCCAGCAGTCTCGGACTAGCGGGGTCGACCCAGTACTTC	CASSLGLAGSTQYF
15	TRBV5-4	-	TRBJ2-3	-	TGTGCCAGCAGCTTGGAAGCTTCTTTCACAGATACGCAGTATTTT	CASSLEASFTDTQYF
16	TRBV7-8	TRBD2	TRBJ2-1	few	TGTGCCAGCAGCTCCCGGACTAGCCGAAGTGGCAATGAGCAGTTCTTC	CASSSRTSRSGNEQFF
16	TRBV24-1	-	TRBJ2-3	-	TGTGCCACCAGTCCCCCACTACAGGGTACCACAGATACGCAGTATTTT	CATSPPLQGTTDTQYF
16	TRBV16	-	TRBJ2-3	-	TGTGCCAGCAGCCAACGCGGTGAGGGTTTGACAGATACGCAGTATTTT	CASSQRGEGLTDTQYF
17	TRBV28	-	TRBJ1-6	-	TGTGCCAGCAGTTTAACCCACGGGAGGGCGGGTAATTCACCCCTCCACTTT	CASSLTHGRAGNSPLHF
14	TRBV6-5	TRBD2	TRBJ2-4	-	TGTGCCAGCAGCCTTAGCGGGTCGCCCAACATTCAGTACTTC	CASSLSGSPNIQYF
15	TRBV4-2	TRBD1	TRBJ2-5	-	TGTGCCAGCAGCCAAGAGCAGGGGGCAAGGGAGACCCAGTACTTC	CASSQEQGARETQYF